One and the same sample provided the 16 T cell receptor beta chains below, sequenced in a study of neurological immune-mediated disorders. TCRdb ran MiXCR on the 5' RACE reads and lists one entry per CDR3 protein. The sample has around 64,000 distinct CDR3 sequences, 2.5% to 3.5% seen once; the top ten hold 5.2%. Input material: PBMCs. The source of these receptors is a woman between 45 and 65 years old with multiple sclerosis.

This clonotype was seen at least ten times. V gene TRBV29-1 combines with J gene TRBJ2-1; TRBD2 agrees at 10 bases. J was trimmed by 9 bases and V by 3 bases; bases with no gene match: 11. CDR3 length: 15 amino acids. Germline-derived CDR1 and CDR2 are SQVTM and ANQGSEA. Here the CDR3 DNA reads TGCAGCGTTGATAAGGGGCTAGCGGGAGATAGTGAGCAGTTCTTC. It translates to CSVDKGLAGDSEQFF.

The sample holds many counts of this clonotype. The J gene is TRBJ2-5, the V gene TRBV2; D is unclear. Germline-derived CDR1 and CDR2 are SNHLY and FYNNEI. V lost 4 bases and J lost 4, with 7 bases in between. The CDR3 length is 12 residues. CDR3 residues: CASSGMAETQYF. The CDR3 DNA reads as TGTGCCAGCAGTGGGATGGCAGAGACCCAGTACTTC.

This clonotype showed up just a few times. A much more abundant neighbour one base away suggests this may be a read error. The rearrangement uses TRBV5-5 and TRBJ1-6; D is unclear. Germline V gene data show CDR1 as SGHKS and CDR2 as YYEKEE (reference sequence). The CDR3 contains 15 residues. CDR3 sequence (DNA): TGTGCCAGCAGCCAAAGCCCGGCCTCAAATTCACCCCTCAACTTT. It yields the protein CASSQSPASNSPLNF.

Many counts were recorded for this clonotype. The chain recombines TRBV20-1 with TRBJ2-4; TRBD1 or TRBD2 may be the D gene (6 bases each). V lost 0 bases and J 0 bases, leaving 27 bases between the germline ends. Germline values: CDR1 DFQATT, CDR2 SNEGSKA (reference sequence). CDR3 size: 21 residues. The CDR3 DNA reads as TGCAGTGCTAGAGAAGTTGGGACACGGGACTTGATGGAACTAGCCAAAAACATTCAGTACTTC. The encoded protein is CSAREVGTRDLMELAKNIQYF.

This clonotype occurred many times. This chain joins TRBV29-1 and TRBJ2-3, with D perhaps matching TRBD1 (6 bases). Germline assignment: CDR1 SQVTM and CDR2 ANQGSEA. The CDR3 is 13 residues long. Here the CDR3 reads CVIVDSFTDTQYF. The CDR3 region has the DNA TGCGTAATCGTGGACAGTTTCACAGATACGCAGTATTTT.

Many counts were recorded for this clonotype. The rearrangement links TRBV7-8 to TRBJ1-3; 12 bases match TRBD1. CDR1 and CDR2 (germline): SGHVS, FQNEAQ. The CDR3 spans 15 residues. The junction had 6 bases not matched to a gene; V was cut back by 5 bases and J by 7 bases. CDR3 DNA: TGTGCCAGCAGCATCGGGACAGGGGGCGGGAACACCATATATTTT. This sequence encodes CASSIGTGGGNTIYF.

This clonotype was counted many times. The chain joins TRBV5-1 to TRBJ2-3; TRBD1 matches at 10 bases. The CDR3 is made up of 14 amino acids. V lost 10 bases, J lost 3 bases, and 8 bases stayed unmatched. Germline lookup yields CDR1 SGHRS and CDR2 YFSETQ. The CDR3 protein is CAGRQGAETDTQYF. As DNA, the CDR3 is TGCGCCGGGAGACAGGGGGCTGAAACAGATACGCAGTATTTT.

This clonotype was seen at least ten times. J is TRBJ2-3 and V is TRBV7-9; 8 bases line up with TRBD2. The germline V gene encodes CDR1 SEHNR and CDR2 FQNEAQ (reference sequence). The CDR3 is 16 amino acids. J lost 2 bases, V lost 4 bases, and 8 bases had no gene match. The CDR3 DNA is TGTGCCAGCAGCTCCTATAGCGGGGCCTTCACAGATACGCAGTATTTT. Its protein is CASSSYSGAFTDTQYF.

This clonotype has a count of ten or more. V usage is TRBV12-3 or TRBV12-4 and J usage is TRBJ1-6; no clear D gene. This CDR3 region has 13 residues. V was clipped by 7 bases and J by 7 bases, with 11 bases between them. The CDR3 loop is CASNGIGNSPLHF. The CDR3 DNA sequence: TGTGCCAGCAACGGGATAGGGAATTCACCCCTCCACTTT.

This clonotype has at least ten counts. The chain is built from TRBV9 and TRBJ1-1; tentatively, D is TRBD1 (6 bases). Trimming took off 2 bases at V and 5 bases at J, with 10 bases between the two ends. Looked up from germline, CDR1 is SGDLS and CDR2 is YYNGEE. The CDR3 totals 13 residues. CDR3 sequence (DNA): TGTGCCAGCAGCGTCGGGGGCTTAACTGAAGCTTTCTTT. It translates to CASSVGGLTEAFF.

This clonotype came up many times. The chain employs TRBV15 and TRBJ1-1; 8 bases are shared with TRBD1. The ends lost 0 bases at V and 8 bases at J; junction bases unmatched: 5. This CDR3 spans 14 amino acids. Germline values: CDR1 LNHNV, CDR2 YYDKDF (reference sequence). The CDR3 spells CATSRDTHRGEAFF. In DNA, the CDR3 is TGTGCCACCAGCAGAGATACCCACAGGGGGGAAGCTTTCTTT.

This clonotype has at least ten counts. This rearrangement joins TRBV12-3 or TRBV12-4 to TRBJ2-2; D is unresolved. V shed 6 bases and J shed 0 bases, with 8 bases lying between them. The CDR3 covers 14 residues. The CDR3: CASSRASNTGELFF. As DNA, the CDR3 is TGTGCCAGCAGCCGCGCCTCGAACACCGGGGAGCTGTTTTTT.

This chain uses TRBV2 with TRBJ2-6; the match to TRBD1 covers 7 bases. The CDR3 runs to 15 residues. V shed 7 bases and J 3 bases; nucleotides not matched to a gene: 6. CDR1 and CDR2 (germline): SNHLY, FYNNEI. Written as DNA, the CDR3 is TGTGCCAGCAAACCTACAGGGGTTGGGGCCAACGTCCTGACTTTC. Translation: CASKPTGVGANVLTF.

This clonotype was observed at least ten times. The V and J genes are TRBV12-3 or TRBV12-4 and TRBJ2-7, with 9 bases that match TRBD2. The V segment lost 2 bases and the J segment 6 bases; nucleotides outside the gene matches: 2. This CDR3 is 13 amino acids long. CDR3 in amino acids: CASSLLAGPEQYF. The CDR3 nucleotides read TGTGCCAGCAGTTTACTAGCGGGACCCGAGCAGTACTTC.

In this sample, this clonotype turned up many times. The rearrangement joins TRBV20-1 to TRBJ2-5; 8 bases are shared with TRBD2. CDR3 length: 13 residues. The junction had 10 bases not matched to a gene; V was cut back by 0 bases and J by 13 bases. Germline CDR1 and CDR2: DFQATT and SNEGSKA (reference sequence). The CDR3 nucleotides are TGCAGTGCTAGAGATTCGTCGGGGGGGGCAAGGTACTTC. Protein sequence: CSARDSSGGARYF.

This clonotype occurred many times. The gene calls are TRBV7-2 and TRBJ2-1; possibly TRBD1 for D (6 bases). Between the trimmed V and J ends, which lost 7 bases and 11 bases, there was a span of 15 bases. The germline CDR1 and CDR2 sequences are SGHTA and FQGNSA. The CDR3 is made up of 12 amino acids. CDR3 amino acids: CASNPGRDKQFF. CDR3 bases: TGTGCCAGCAACCCGGGCAGGGACAAGCAGTTCTTC.